The 29 T cell receptor beta chains given below trace back to one sample, sequenced in a study of CD8+CD57+ T cells in acquired aplastic anemia. Genomic DNA templated the TCR beta VDJ and CDR3 profiling. MiXCR, applied by TCRdb to the reads, yields one record per CDR3 protein. The table lists under 350,000 distinct CDR3 sequences, roughly 61% of them singletons. Patients included in sequencing had previously demonstrated CD8+CD57+ cell expansion by flow cytometry. Sequenced sample: sorted CD4+, CD8+, or CD8+CD57+ T cells (not recorded which) from PBMCs. The receptors were sampled from a human donor with aplastic anemia.

The rearrangement uses TRBV12-3 or TRBV12-4 and TRBJ2-3; TRBD2 matches at 11 bases. V lost 6 bases, J lost 4 bases, and 9 bases stayed unmatched. The CDR3 consists of 16 residues. CDR3 residues: CASSYRTSGFPDTQYF. In nucleotides, the CDR3 is TGTGCCAGCAGCTATCGGACTAGCGGGTTTCCAGATACGCAGTATTTT.

This clonotype appeared once. V gene TRBV10-2 combines with J gene TRBJ1-1; D gene uncertain. Germline V CDR1 and CDR2: WSHSY, SAAADI. CDR3 length: 13 amino acids. The ends were cut back, 2 bases at V and 6 bases at J, with 10 bases in the middle. The CDR3 is CASSETSLPEAFF. The CDR3 DNA reads TGCGCCAGCAGTGAGACGTCCCTCCCTGAAGCTTTCTTT.

The J gene is TRBJ2-1, the V gene TRBV10-2; the D gene is possibly TRBD1 (5 bases). V lost 3 bases, J lost 8 bases, and 11 bases lay in between. The CDR3 is 13 residues long. Germline CDR1 reads WSHSY; CDR2 reads SAAADI. CDR3 coding DNA: TGCGCCAGCAGTGAATCAGGGAACGATGAGCAGTTCTTC. As protein: CASSESGNDEQFF.

The rearrangement uses TRBV9 and TRBJ1-1; the D is unclear. The germline CDR1 and CDR2 sequences are SGDLS and YYNGEE. V shed 4 bases and J shed 6 bases, with 19 bases lying between them. CDR3 length: 15 residues. CDR3 region: CASSPGLATLAEAFF. CDR3 DNA: TGTGCCAGCAGCCCGGGCCTCGCAACACTGGCTGAAGCTTTCTTT.

J is TRBJ1-1 and V is TRBV7-6; no reliable D call. Per germline, CDR1 SGHVS and CDR2 FNYEAQ. The V end lost 2 bases, the J end lost 0 bases, and 13 bases lay between the germline ends. The CDR3 spans 16 residues. Written as DNA, the CDR3 is TGTGCCAGCAGCTTAAGCGGTGGCGGAGTGAACACTGAAGCTTTCTTT. Translating it yields CASSLSGGGVNTEAFF.

This clonotype was picked up a small number of times. V usage is TRBV24-1 and J usage is TRBJ1-4; unclear D gene. Germline CDR1 is KGHDR and CDR2 is SFDVKD. The CDR3 has 12 residues. Trimming left V 4 bases short and J 8 bases short, with 7 bases between. CDR3 bases: TGTGCCACCAGTGACCAGCAGGAAAAACTGTTTTTT. This translates into CATSDQQEKLFF.

This clonotype came up many times. The chain employs TRBV5-1 and TRBJ2-1, with 11 bases that match TRBD2. The trim removed 0 bases at V and 5 bases at J, leaving 10 bases unmatched. CDR3 length: 18 amino acids. CDR1 and CDR2 (germline): SGHRS, YFSETQ. CDR3 sequence: CASSLAPPGTSGDNEQFF. The CDR3 DNA is TGCGCCAGCAGCTTGGCCCCTCCTGGGACTAGCGGCGACAATGAGCAGTTCTTC. The variable domain in full, with the rest retrieved from reference TRBV5-1 and TRBJ2-1, is KAGVTQTPRYLIKTRGQQVTLSCSPISGHRSVSWYQQTPGQGLQFLFEYFSETQRNKGNFPGRFSGRQFSNSRSEMNVSTLELGDSALYLCASSLAPPGTSGDNEQFFGPGTRLTVL.

V is TRBV20-1 and J is TRBJ2-7; TRBD1 matches 11 bases. V was pared by 6 bases and J by 1 base, with 5 bases of the junction left unmatched. Germline V gene data show CDR1 as DFQATT and CDR2 as SNEGSKA (reference sequence). This CDR3 is 14 amino acids long. As DNA, the CDR3 is TGCAGTGCAGAAGGACAGGGGGCTTCCTACGAGCAGTACTTC. This sequence encodes CSAEGQGASYEQYF.

V usage is TRBV20-1 and J usage is TRBJ1-5; D is uncertain. V was cut by 0 bases and J by 7 bases, with 22 bases left in between. The length of the CDR3 is 17 residues. Germline values: CDR1 DFQATT, CDR2 SNEGSKA (reference sequence). CDR3 sequence reads: CSARETSGSNYEQPQHF. The DNA for the CDR3 is TGCAGTGCTAGAGAGACTAGCGGGAGTAACTACGAGCAGCCCCAGCATTTT.

This clonotype was observed at least ten times. V gene TRBV5-1 combines with J gene TRBJ2-7, with 10 positions matching TRBD2. J gave up 2 bases and V 4 bases, and 6 bases lay outside the gene matches. The CDR3 runs to 15 residues. Germline assignment: CDR1 SGHRS and CDR2 YFSETQ. Here the CDR3 reads CASSPSSGSAYEQYF. The CDR3 DNA sequence: TGCGCCAGCAGCCCCTCTAGCGGGAGCGCCTACGAGCAGTACTTC.

This clonotype was seen once. The chain recombines TRBV20-1 with TRBJ2-5; TRBD2 matches 11 bases. Trimming removed 7 bases from V and 5 bases from J; junction bases left unmatched: 12. The V gene's germline CDR1 is DFQATT and CDR2 SNEGSKA (reference sequence). The CDR3 is 15 residues long. The CDR3 DNA reads as TGCAGTGGTAGCGGGGGGGCCCCATCGGGGGAGACCCAGTACTTC. This gives the protein CSGSGGAPSGETQYF.

The chain carries TRBV24-1 and TRBJ1-2; 8 bases are shared with TRBD1. V dropped 0 bases and J dropped 5; count of bases not matched to a gene: 4. In germline, CDR1 is KGHDR, CDR2 SFDVKD. The CDR3 loop spans 15 amino acids. CDR3 bases: TGTGCCACCAGTGATTTGTGGCAGGGGGCATATGGCTACACCTTC. Translating gives CATSDLWQGAYGYTF.

J is TRBJ1-1 and V is TRBV7-9; possibly TRBD1 for D (5 bases). V lost 2 bases, J lost 10 bases, and 8 bases lay in between. CDR3 length: 11 amino acids. Germline lookup yields CDR1 SEHNR and CDR2 FQNEAQ (reference sequence). CDR3 DNA: TGTGCCAGCAGCTTACTCAGGGTAGCTTTCTTT. This gives the protein CASSLLRVAFF.

The V call is TRBV12-3 or TRBV12-4, the J call TRBJ1-5, with D perhaps matching TRBD1 (6 bases). This CDR3 region has 14 residues. V was trimmed by 7 bases and J by 4 bases, leaving 14 bases between them. The CDR3 sequence is CASTLGGGNQPQHF. CDR3 sequence (DNA): TGTGCCAGCACCCTAGGGGGGGGGAATCAGCCCCAGCATTTT.

This clonotype was picked up many times. The V gene is TRBV27, the J gene TRBJ2-7, with 7 positions matching TRBD1. The CDR3 covers 15 residues. V shed 6 bases and J 0 bases; nucleotides not matched to a gene: 8. Germline lookup yields CDR1 MNHEY and CDR2 SMNVEV (reference sequence). The CDR3 DNA sequence: TGTGCCAGCAGAAGGGACAGCCTAAGCTCCTACGAGCAGTACTTC. This sequence encodes CASRRDSLSSYEQYF.

This clonotype occurred a few times. The gene calls are TRBV18 and TRBJ1-5, with no clear D. Germline V gene lookup returns CDR1 KGHSH and CDR2 LQKENI. The CDR3 is 16 amino acids. Trimming removed 3 bases at V and 3 bases at J, with 15 bases between. The CDR3 DNA reads as TGTGCCAGCTCACCCTCAGTAGGGTCAAACAATCAGCCCCAGCATTTT. Residues: CASSPSVGSNNQPQHF.

V is TRBV7-9 and J is TRBJ2-1; the match to TRBD2 covers 7 bases. The V segment lost 1 base and the J segment 3 bases; nucleotides outside the gene matches: 6. The CDR3 contains 16 residues. In germline, CDR1 is SEHNR, CDR2 FQNEAQ (reference sequence). The CDR3 DNA reads as TGTGCCAGCAGCTTAGTCGGCGGGGGAATCTACAATGAGCAGTTCTTC. This translates into CASSLVGGGIYNEQFF.

On this clonotype: The junction departs from germline at one end; a sequencing error may be responsible. This rearrangement joins TRBV7-2 to TRBJ1-6; D is uncertain. CDR3 length: 14 amino acids. From germline, CDR1 is SGHTA and CDR2 FQGNSA. CDR3 in amino acids: CASKAPGNNPPLHF. The CDR3 region has the DNA TGTGCCAGTAAGGCGCCGGGAAATAATCCACCCCTCCACTTT.

The rearrangement joins TRBV20-1 to TRBJ2-3, with TRBD2 matching 12 bases. The germline V gene has CDR1 DFQATT and CDR2 SNEGSKA (reference sequence). Losses at the gene ends were 6 bases for V and 10 bases for J; bases not matched to a gene: 14. The CDR3 runs 15 residues. The CDR3 nucleotides are TGCAGTGCGACCGGGACTAGCGGGCCGGGGGATGCGCAGTATTTT. It specifies CSATGTSGPGDAQYF.

This clonotype has more than one count but fewer than ten. This CDR3 reads CASSEAPPGLAKETQYF. The CDR3 coding sequence is TGTGCCAGCAGTGAAGCGCCTCCGGGACTAGCGAAGGAGACCCAGTACTTC. The rearrangement uses TRBV2 and TRBJ2-5; 10 nucleotides line up with TRBD2. V lost 0 bases and J lost 5; bases outside the gene matches: 9. The length of the CDR3 is 17 residues. Looked up from germline, CDR1 is SNHLY and CDR2 is FYNNEI.

The table lists this clonotype with a count of one. The J gene is TRBJ2-5, the V gene TRBV10-3, with 8 nucleotides matching TRBD1. Germline V gene sequence: CDR1 ENHRY, CDR2 SYGVKD. CDR3 length equals 14 residues. Losses at the gene ends were 6 bases for V and 0 bases for J; bases not matched to a gene: 3. The CDR3 DNA reads TGTGCCATCAGCGGGACAGGATACCAAGAGACCCAGTACTTC. Encoded protein: CAISGTGYQETQYF.

The rearrangement joins TRBV10-2 to TRBJ1-1; a weak D match, TRBD1 (5 bases). The CDR3 extends over 14 amino acids. Germline V lookup: CDR1 WSHSY, CDR2 SAAADI. Trimming stripped 3 bases from V and 0 bases from J, with 8 bases between. CDR3 region: CASSEGTVNTEAFF. CDR3 nucleotides: TGCGCCAGCAGTGAAGGGACGGTGAACACTGAAGCTTTCTTT.

This clonotype was observed at least ten times. This chain joins TRBV7-2 and TRBJ1-2; 8 positions agree with TRBD1. This CDR3 has 15 amino acids. V dropped 0 bases and J dropped 8; count of bases not matched to a gene: 8. The V gene's germline CDR1 is SGHTA and CDR2 FQGNSA. CDR3 bases: TGTGCCAGCAGCTTAGCGAAGGGGACAGGAGACGGCTACACCTTC. It translates to CASSLAKGTGDGYTF.

This clonotype was recorded many times. CDR3 nucleotide sequence: TGTGCCAGCAGTTTAGGGGGGGGGTGGTCCTACGAGCAGTACTTC. Encoded protein: CASSLGGGWSYEQYF. V is TRBV12-3 or TRBV12-4 and J is TRBJ2-7, with 7 bases aligning to TRBD2. J gave up 1 base and V 1 base, and 4 bases lay outside the gene matches. The CDR3 extends over 15 amino acids.

The CDR3: CASSPTSGGGDGNTIYF. The CDR3 nucleotides are TGTGCCAGCTCACCCACCTCCGGGGGGGGCGACGGAAACACCATATATTTT. J is TRBJ1-3 and V is TRBV18; possibly TRBD1 for D (6 bases). Trimming removed 3 bases at V and 4 bases at J, with 19 bases between. This CDR3 is built from 17 residues. CDR1 is KGHSH, CDR2 LQKENI, per germline.

This clonotype has ten or more counts. The rearrangement uses TRBV28 and TRBJ1-2, with 7 positions matching TRBD1. V trimming: 7 bases; J trimming: 8 bases; junction bases outside the gene matches: 7. Germline V gene lookup returns CDR1 MDHEN and CDR2 SYDVKM. The CDR3 runs 12 residues. Written as DNA, the CDR3 is TGTGCCAGCAATGAACAGGGGTTAGGCTACACCTTC. This translates into CASNEQGLGYTF.

This clonotype was detected once. Since no conserved phenylalanine or tryptophan closes the CDR3, a read error is the likely cause. Because the CDR3's place on the DNA is in doubt, the DNA is left out and the CDR3 is given as listed by TCRdb. This rearrangement joins TRBV12-3 or TRBV12-4 to TRBJ2-5; the DNA was not used to check the table's D call, TRBD1. The CDR3 numbers 13 amino acids, ends counted. CDR3: CASSSGDRETQYI.

This clonotype was recorded many times. The V and J genes are TRBV7-3 and TRBJ2-7; D call uncertain. Trimming cost V 5 bases and J 2 bases, with 19 bases left between them. CDR3 length: 16 amino acids. Per germline, CDR1 SGHTA and CDR2 FQGTGA. The CDR3 spells CASSEEAVGQAYEQYF. CDR3 DNA sequence: TGTGCCAGCAGCGAAGAGGCCGTGGGCCAGGCCTACGAGCAGTACTTC.

Ten or more counts support this clonotype. Written as DNA, the CDR3 is TGCGCCAGCAGCTTGGGGCAGACGTCCTACAATGAGCAGTTCTTC. This translates into CASSLGQTSYNEQFF. This sequence joins TRBV5-1 and TRBJ2-1; no clear D. V was trimmed by 0 bases and J by 1 base, leaving 8 bases between them. Looked up from germline, CDR1 is SGHRS and CDR2 is YFSETQ. The CDR3 spans 15 residues.